The T cell receptor (beta chain) under discussion was sequenced for a study of spatial heterogeneity in lung cancer. The study's findings and limits: Of the expanded TCRs, ubiquitous and regional counts tracked the counts of ubiquitous and regional nonsynonymous mutations, respectively. Tumor mutation count correlated with how many alpha and beta TCRs expanded intratumorally.

This clonotype was counted at least ten times. Its antigen is still unknown. Every molecule of TCR cDNA had its own unique molecular identifier. A single record per CDR3 protein comes from TCRdb applying MiXCR to the 5' RACE reads. Of about 10,000 distinct CDR3 sequences in the sample, over 10% were seen once. Germline assignment: CDR1 SEHNR and CDR2 FQNEAQ (reference sequence). V gave up 5 bases and J gave up 9 bases, with 17 bases separating them. The CDR3 loop spans 14 amino acids. Sample time point: sample taken at primary tumor resection. Material for sequencing was whole RNA from tumor, nontumor lung or frozen PBMC, left unsorted.

The sequence was obtained from a female donor with early-stage non-small cell lung cancer. J is TRBJ2-1 and V is TRBV7-9; no reliable D call. The material was lung tumor tissue, obtained at surgery. CDR3 amino acids: CASSPSAAGGEQFF. The CDR3 DNA reads TGTGCCAGCAGCCCATCTGCGGCCGGCGGTGAGCAGTTCTTC.